One TCR beta chain is described in this entry. This clonotype appeared a few times. The antigen it recognizes is unknown. No base qualities exist here, and no much larger clone lies one base off it. The source of the sample is a study of T cell repertoires in cytomegalovirus infection (dated by TCRdb to between 2018 and 2020). Turning to the overall study: The peptide stimulations were aimed at well-studied HLA-B-restricted epitopes as well as recently identified HLA-C-restricted CMV epitopes, whose presentation resists viral immunomodulation. Because public TCR beta signatures pointed to carriage of CMV infection together with the matching HLA type, the HLA type of each donor mattered for the analysis. On the study overall, not on this receptor specifically: Carriers of CMV infection plus the relevant HLA type were discriminated by the cumulative frequency of public TCR beta family members in the study cohort and in an independent 352-donor cohort. The ex vivo response was dominated by HLA-C-restricted CMV-specific TCR beta clonotypes, and the single most frequent clonotype in two of eight donors was supplied by these HLA-C-restricted clonotypes.

Reads for this sample came from an Illumina HiSeq 1500. The public sequencing data were trimmed at Q25 with fastp and processed into clonotypes with MiXCR by TCRdb, which kept only in-frame beta chains. Duplicate CDR3 protein sequences are folded into a single record with the most common DNA and genes. For this sample the table gives 80,000 to 95,000 distinct CDR3 sequences, of which about 29% were detected only once. The biggest ten clones account for roughly 71% of the sample. Via the germline V gene (reference sequence), CDR1 is SGHKS and CDR2 YYEKEE. The CDR3 numbers 15 residues from cysteine through phenylalanine. Of the read, only the CDR3 DNA is kept; its 45 bases are in frame from base 1. V is pared back by 0 bases and J by 2 bases, with 11 bases lying between the germline termini. The treatment or condition label corresponds to: in vitro stimulation with specific CMV peptide epitopes to enrich CMV-specific T cells.

The chain couples TRBV5-5 to TRBJ1-2; too little of a D gene remains to name it. The source material was CD8+ T cells from cultured PBMCs, sampled from culture after CMV antigen stimulation. The origin of this receptor is a human donor in good health (CMV status not recorded). Some clones in this sample may be carry-over from other donors' samples. The encoded CDR3 is CASSLDTSLNYGYTF. The base sequence is TGTGCCAGCAGCTTGGATACATCCCTCAACTATGGCTACACCTTC. Where the CDR3 stops, the reference TRBV5-5 and TRBJ1-2 genes take over; the full variable domain is DAGVTQSPTHLIKTRGQQVTLRCSPISGHKSVSWYQQVLGQGPQFIFQYYEKEERGRGNFPDRFSARQFPNYSSELNVNALLLGDSALYLCASSLDTSLNYGYTFGSGTRLTVV.